The rows below give T cell receptor beta chains drawn from one sample of a study of response to subunit inactivated influenza vaccine. MiXCR, applied by TCRdb to the RT-PCR reads, yields one record per CDR3 protein. This sample has 650,000 to 850,000 distinct CDR3 sequences; approximately 15% occur once, and the top ten carry around 6.5%. The material sequenced was PBMCs from blood, taken 14 days before vaccination. The receptors shown here come from a man aged 45 to 65 who received an inactivated influenza vaccine. Both conserved end residues are part of each CDR3. Fields, in order: CDR3 protein, CDR3 DNA, V gene, D gene, J gene, clone size. D genes are given only for firm matches. Some rows have no size entry. The others give once, few or many, or a class for an expanded clone.

CDR3: CASSPAGDTSYEQYF; DNA: TGTGCCAGCAGCCCAGCAGGGGACACCTCCTACGAGCAGTACTTC; V: TRBV7-9; D: .; J: TRBJ2-7; size: .
CDR3: CASRDAGLYNEQFF; DNA: TGTGCCAGCAGGGACGCGGGACTCTACAATGAGCAGTTCTTC; V: TRBV6-1; D: .; J: TRBJ2-1; size: few
CDR3: CASSFGGSINEQYF; DNA: TGTGCCAGCAGTTTTGGCGGGAGTATTAACGAGCAGTACTTC; V: TRBV27; D: TRBD2; J: TRBJ2-7; size: few
CDR3: CASSLEGLRIEQFF; DNA: TGTGCCAGCAGCTTAGAAGGACTCAGGATTGAGCAGTTCTTC; V: TRBV7-9; D: .; J: TRBJ2-1; size: few
CDR3: CASSDIGYEQYF; DNA: TGCGCCAGCAGCGACATAGGCTACGAGCAGTACTTC; V: TRBV5-1; D: .; J: TRBJ2-7; size: few
CDR3: CASTPTPRVTKNIQYF; DNA: TGTGCCAGCACCCCTACCCCCCGGGTAACCAAAAACATTCAGTACTTC; V: TRBV12-3/TRBV12-4; D: .; J: TRBJ2-4; size: .
CDR3: CSARVAAGGYEQYF; DNA: TGCAGTGCTAGAGTGGCAGCGGGGGGTTACGAGCAGTACTTC; V: TRBV20-1; D: TRBD2; J: TRBJ2-7; size: .
CDR3: CASSLGQHNSPLHF; DNA: TGTGCCAGCAGTTTGGGACAGCATAATTCACCCCTCCACTTT; V: TRBV12-3/TRBV12-4; D: TRBD1; J: TRBJ1-6; size: .
CDR3: CASSLQTGPYEQYF; DNA: TGTGCCAGCAGCTTACAGACAGGCCCCTACGAGCAGTACTTC; V: TRBV5-5; D: .; J: TRBJ2-7; size: .
CDR3: CASSLETGPNEQFF; DNA: TGTGCCAGCAGCTTAGAGACAGGGCCGAATGAGCAGTTCTTC; V: TRBV7-2; D: TRBD1; J: TRBJ2-1; size: few
CDR3: CASSLASTSFTLSNQPQHF; DNA: TGTGCCAGCAGCTTAGCCAGTACAAGTTTTACATTGAGCAATCAGCCCCAGCATTTT; V: TRBV7-8; D: .; J: TRBJ1-5; size: .
CDR3: CATSRDEARGAYEQFF; DNA: TGTGCCACCAGCAGAGATGAGGCGCGGGGGGCTTATGAGCAGTTCTTC; V: TRBV15; D: TRBD2; J: TRBJ2-1; size: few
CDR3: CASRGGQGSNYGYTF; DNA: TGCGCCAGCAGAGGGGGACAGGGATCTAACTATGGCTACACCTTC; V: TRBV5-1; D: TRBD1; J: TRBJ1-2; size: many
CDR3: CASSPARLAGGISGELFF; DNA: TGTGCCAGCAGCCCCGCCCGACTAGCGGGGGGGATCAGCGGGGAGCTGTTTTTT; V: TRBV7-8; D: TRBD2; J: TRBJ2-2; size: .
CDR3: CASSYLQSSYNEQFF; DNA: TGTGCCAGCAGTTATTTACAATCCTCCTACAATGAGCAGTTCTTC; V: TRBV6-2/TRBV6-3; D: .; J: TRBJ2-1; size: few
CDR3: CASSLRFRVRGYTF; DNA: TGTGCCAGCAGTTTACGCTTCCGGGTGAGGGGCTACACCTTC; V: TRBV28; D: .; J: TRBJ1-2; size: few
CDR3: CATMAGGPIDTQYF; DNA: TGTGCCACCATGGCGGGAGGGCCAATAGATACGCAGTATTTT; V: TRBV15; D: TRBD2; J: TRBJ2-3; size: .
CDR3: CASSKGGGDSTDTQYF; DNA: TGTGCCAGCAGCAAAGGGGGCGGGGATAGCACAGATACGCAGTATTTT; V: TRBV21-1; D: .; J: TRBJ2-3; size: many
CDR3: CASSYLAGPALAKNIQYF; DNA: TGTGCCAGCAGTTATCTAGCGGGTCCAGCCCTAGCCAAAAACATTCAGTACTTC; V: TRBV28; D: TRBD2; J: TRBJ2-4; size: many
CDR3: CASRLAENVLDEQFF; DNA: TGTGCCTCACGACTAGCGGAGAACGTTTTGGATGAGCAGTTCTTC; V: TRBV2; D: TRBD2; J: TRBJ2-1; size: .
CDR3: CASSINRGPNEQYF; DNA: TGTGCCAGCAGTATTAACAGGGGGCCAAATGAGCAGTACTTC; V: TRBV27; D: TRBD1; J: TRBJ2-7; size: many